The 30 T cell receptor beta chains reported below all come from one sample, sequenced in a study of human T cells and chemical hapten exposure. Time point meaning: patch test 1, 2 weeks after DPC sensitization. Treatment in this sample: therapeutic diphenylcyclopropenone sensitization with weekly scalp DPC. TCRdb fed the RACE reads into MiXCR, producing one record per CDR3 protein. The table shows tens of thousands of distinct CDR3 sequences, with roughly 7.2% occurring only once. Source: whole blood, taken in connection with sensitization to the hapten diphenylcyclopropenone (DPC). The receptors shown here come from a woman under 40 with alopecia areata. Some clones in this sample may be carry-over from other donors' samples.

This clonotype was seen a few times. The genes are TRBV5-4 and TRBJ2-3; D perhaps matches TRBD2 (6 bases). Germline assignment: CDR1 SGHNT and CDR2 YYREEE (reference sequence). The germline V and J ends were trimmed by 4 bases and 0 bases, with 15 bases remaining between them. The length of the CDR3 is 16 residues. CDR3 in DNA: TGTGCCAGCAGCACACGACTAGGCACTAGCACAGATACGCAGTATTTT. It encodes CASSTRLGTSTDTQYF.

This clonotype was observed at least ten times. This sequence joins TRBV10-3 and TRBJ1-3, with D maybe TRBD1 (6 bases). The V and J ends lost 2 bases and 0 bases respectively, with 11 bases between them. Per germline, CDR1 ENHRY and CDR2 SYGVKD. The CDR3 loop spans 16 amino acids. CDR3 protein: CAISEGQSRSGNTIYF. The CDR3 DNA reads as TGTGCCATCAGTGAGGGACAGTCACGCTCTGGAAACACCATATATTTT.

This clonotype was counted many times. The V and J genes are TRBV11-2 and TRBJ2-3, with D unclear. The V gene's germline CDR1 is SGHAT and CDR2 FQNNGV. V shed 5 bases and J shed 2 bases, with 14 bases lying between them. The CDR3 has 15 amino acids. The CDR3, as DNA: TGTGCCAGCAGCCCGGCTCCTGTGTCCACAGATACGCAGTATTTT. It codes for CASSPAPVSTDTQYF.

In its sample, this clonotype was seen many times. The V call is TRBV20-1, the J call TRBJ1-5, with D uncertain. Germline loops: CDR1 DFQATT, CDR2 SNEGSKA (reference sequence). V shed 3 bases and J shed 2 bases, with 11 bases lying between them. The CDR3 consists of 14 residues. The DNA of the CDR3 is TGCAGTGCTAGGACCCCCGGGGGCAATCAGCCCCAGCATTTT. Amino acids: CSARTPGGNQPQHF.

The chain carries TRBV5-1 and TRBJ1-1, with D perhaps TRBD1 (5 bases). V shed 3 bases and J shed 5 bases, with 11 bases lying between them. The CDR3 length is 13 residues. CDR1 and CDR2 from the germline V gene are SGHRS and YFSETQ. CDR3 amino acids: CASSWEDNTEAFF. The DNA of the CDR3 is TGCGCCAGCAGCTGGGAGGACAATACTGAAGCTTTCTTT.

There are many counts of this clonotype. The chain carries TRBV10-3 and TRBJ2-3, with 8 bases lining up with TRBD1. CDR1 and CDR2 from the germline V gene are ENHRY and SYGVKD. Unmatched junction bases numbered 6, after V lost 2 bases and J lost 2 bases. The CDR3 is 16 residues long. The CDR3 coding sequence is TGTGCCATCAGTGAGGGACAGGGTGGATACACAGATACGCAGTATTTT. Residues: CAISEGQGGYTDTQYF.

This clonotype has a handful of counts. The rearrangement joins TRBV12-5 to TRBJ1-1; D is undetermined. CDR3 length: 12 amino acids. Germline loops: CDR1 LGHNT, CDR2 FRNRAP. With 6 bases removed from V and 3 bases from J, the gap between germline ends came to 8 bases. This chain's CDR3 is CASGRSYTEAFF. For the CDR3, the DNA is TGTGCTAGTGGCCGTAGCTACACTGAAGCTTTCTTT.

This clonotype showed up many times. The chain links TRBV12-3 or TRBV12-4 to TRBJ2-3; D may match TRBD1 or TRBD2 (5 bases each). The CDR3 extends over 18 amino acids. V was cut by 6 bases and J by 2 bases, with 24 bases left in between. The CDR3 DNA reads as TGTGCCAGCAGCCTTTCCCATTCGGGGCGAGGATTCACAGATACGCAGTATTTT. It encodes CASSLSHSGRGFTDTQYF.

The rearrangement joins TRBV5-6 to TRBJ2-3; maybe TRBD2 (6 bases). The CDR3 is 15 residues long. V lost 1 base, J lost 6 bases, and 15 bases lay in between. Germline V gene data show CDR1 as SGHDT and CDR2 as YYEEEE. In nucleotides, the CDR3 is TGTGCCAGCAGCTTGTATTTATCGGGGGACGATACGCAGTATTTT. Amino acid sequence: CASSLYLSGDDTQYF.

This clonotype was seen only a few times. The genes are TRBV7-2 and TRBJ1-5, with unresolved D. The CDR3 sequence is 14 residues long. Germline CDR1 and CDR2: SGHTA and FQGNSA. V was cut by 8 bases and J by 0 bases, with 11 bases left in between. The CDR3, as DNA: TGTGCCAGCTCTGGGGTTCATAGCAATCAGCCCCAGCATTTT. Protein product: CASSGVHSNQPQHF.

The V call is TRBV6-1, the J call TRBJ2-3, with 10 bases matching TRBD2. Germline lookup yields CDR1 MNHNS and CDR2 SASEGT. With V trimmed by 2 bases and J by 1 base, 6 bases remained unmatched. This CDR3 is built from 17 residues. This CDR3 reads CASSEWSSGGCTDTQYF. The CDR3 nucleotides are TGTGCCAGCAGTGAATGGTCTAGCGGGGGATGCACAGATACGCAGTATTTT.

In the case of this clonotype: A much larger clone is a single base away; this may be a read error. The chain combines TRBV5-1 with TRBJ2-1; no reliable D call. Germline-derived CDR1 and CDR2 are SGHRS and YFSETQ. The CDR3 has 15 amino acids. The CDR3 DNA reads TGCGCCAGCAGCTTGGCGGTTAACTCCTACAATGAGCTGTTCTTC. Protein: CASSLAVNSYNELFF.

This clonotype was seen repeatedly, ten times or more. The rearrangement uses TRBV27 and TRBJ2-1; TRBD2 matches 14 bases. The V and J ends lost 1 base and 7 bases, in that order; junction bases with no gene match: 3. There are 16 residues in the CDR3. Germline V CDR1 and CDR2: MNHEY, SMNVEV (reference sequence). The CDR3 DNA reads TGTGCCAGCAGTTTATTCGGGACTAGCGGGGGTAATGAGCAGTTCTTC. This sequence encodes CASSLFGTSGGNEQFF.

This clonotype was observed at least ten times. V gene TRBV6-6 combines with J gene TRBJ1-2; 11 nucleotides align to TRBD1. Germline CDR1 is MNHNY and CDR2 is SVGAGI (reference sequence). Losses at the gene ends were 5 bases for V and 0 bases for J; bases not matched to a gene: 17. The CDR3 is 20 amino acids. The CDR3 loop reads CASSPARGTGGRLANYGYTF. CDR3 bases: TGTGCCAGCAGTCCCGCGCGAGGGACAGGGGGAAGATTGGCTAACTATGGCTACACCTTC.

This clonotype was seen more than once but under ten times. The rearrangement links TRBV7-9 to TRBJ1-4; possible D gene TRBD1, 5 bases. CDR1 is SEHNR, CDR2 FQNEAQ, per germline (reference sequence). Trimming left V 5 bases short and J 14 bases short, with 15 bases between. This CDR3 has 12 amino acids. The CDR3 DNA sequence: TGTGCCAGCAGCCTAGAGGGGCTTCATCTGTTTTTT. Encoded protein: CASSLEGLHLFF.

The sample holds many counts of this clonotype. This chain links TRBV9 with TRBJ2-1; D is unresolved. Trimming removed 0 bases at V and 8 bases at J, with 6 bases between. The CDR3 runs 12 residues. Germline V lookup: CDR1 SGDLS, CDR2 YYNGEE. The CDR3 region is CASSVESHEQFF. The CDR3 region has the DNA TGTGCCAGCAGCGTAGAATCCCATGAGCAGTTCTTC.

The J gene is TRBJ1-5, the V gene TRBV29-1; D perhaps matches TRBD1 (6 bases). The CDR3 sequence is 12 residues long. The V end was cut by 7 bases, the J end by 6 bases, with 13 bases between. Germline V gene data show CDR1 as SQVTM and CDR2 as ANQGSEA. CDR3 residues: CSASQGSQPQHF. CDR3 coding DNA: TGCAGCGCCTCACAGGGATCTCAGCCCCAGCATTTT.

This clonotype was found many times. The chain carries TRBV10-3 and TRBJ1-1; possibly TRBD1 for D (6 bases). There are 13 residues in the CDR3. Between the trimmed V and J ends, which lost 5 bases and 6 bases, there was a span of 13 bases. Germline CDR1 ENHRY, CDR2 SYGVKD. CDR3 DNA sequence: TGTGCCATCAGTCCGGGCCACAGGGCTGAAGCTTTCTTT. It is translated as CAISPGHRAEAFF.

This clonotype was detected ten times or more. V and J are TRBV3-1 and TRBJ2-3, with D perhaps TRBD1 (6 bases). V was pared by 5 bases and J by 5 bases, with 11 bases between. Germline CDR1 and CDR2: LGHDT and YNNKEL (reference sequence). The CDR3 sequence is 13 residues long. The CDR3 DNA follows: TGTGCCAGCAGCAACAGGGTGGTAGATACGCAGTATTTT. It codes for CASSNRVVDTQYF.

This clonotype appeared a few times. This may be a read error, as it is one base from a much larger clone. The V call is TRBV5-5, the J call TRBJ2-1; 7 nucleotides line up with TRBD1. V lost 9 bases to trimming and J lost 3 bases; unmatched junction nucleotides: 15. CDR3 length: 16 residues. CDR1 SGHKS and CDR2 YYEKEE come from the germline V gene (reference sequence). The CDR3 loop reads CATRGVGNRGYNEQFF. The CDR3 region has the DNA TGTGCCACCCGGGGAGTTGGAAACAGGGGCTACAATGAGCAGTTCTTC.

This clonotype was observed many times. The DNA for the CDR3 is TGCGCCAGCAGCCAGGGGACAGCCTACGAGCAGTACTTC. It yields the protein CASSQGTAYEQYF. This chain connects TRBV5-1 to TRBJ2-7; 7 nucleotides agree with TRBD1. This CDR3 comprises 13 residues. The V gene's germline CDR1 is SGHRS and CDR2 YFSETQ. V gave up 4 bases and J gave up 2 bases; unmatched junction bases: 3. The full variable domain, completed using reference TRBV5-1 and TRBJ2-7, is KAGVTQTPRYLIKTRGQQVTLSCSPISGHRSVSWYQQTPGQGLQFLFEYFSETQRNKGNFPGRFSGRQFSNSRSEMNVSTLELGDSALYLCASSQGTAYEQYFGPGTRLTVT.

The genes are TRBV9 and TRBJ1-1, with D tentatively TRBD1 (5 bases). Trimming cost V 2 bases and J 5 bases, with 10 bases left between them. There are 13 residues in the CDR3. CDR1 is SGDLS, CDR2 YYNGEE, per germline. The CDR3 region has the DNA TGTGCCAGCAGCGTGGGGGGGATAACTGAAGCTTTCTTT. It translates to CASSVGGITEAFF.

Many counts were recorded for this clonotype. This CDR3 is CASSLGQAGTEAFF. In nucleotides, the CDR3 is TGTGCCAGCAGCCTGGGACAGGCGGGGACTGAAGCTTTCTTT. The chain has TRBV5-5 and TRBJ1-1; 8 bases line up with TRBD1. The V segment lost 4 bases and the J segment 5 bases; nucleotides outside the gene matches: 7. The CDR3 has 14 residues. Germline lookup yields CDR1 SGHKS and CDR2 YYEKEE (reference sequence).

This clonotype has ten or more counts. As DNA, the CDR3 is TGCGCCAGCAGCTTGGGGGCGGGGGGGTCCGATGAGCAGTTCTTC. It specifies CASSLGAGGSDEQFF. This chain links TRBV5-1 with TRBJ2-1; 9 bases line up with TRBD2. V trimming: 0 bases; J trimming: 8 bases; junction bases outside the gene matches: 6. The length of the CDR3 is 15 residues. Germline CDR1 and CDR2: SGHRS and YFSETQ.

The table lists this clonotype with a few counts. The V and J genes are TRBV9 and TRBJ1-6; D perhaps matches TRBD1 (5 bases). There are 15 residues in the CDR3. V lost 0 bases to trimming and J lost 11 bases, with 15 bases between them. From germline, CDR1 is SGDLS and CDR2 YYNGEE. CDR3 nucleotides: TGTGCCAGCAGCGTAGGGTCCTCAGGGTCTGCACCCCTCCACTTT. Its protein is CASSVGSSGSAPLHF.

The rearrangement uses TRBV5-5 and TRBJ1-5, with D maybe TRBD1 (5 bases). V lost 2 bases, J lost 3 bases, and 9 bases lay in between. Per germline, CDR1 SGHKS and CDR2 YYEKEE (reference sequence). The CDR3 is made up of 14 amino acids. CDR3 amino acids: CASSFQGPNQPQHF. CDR3 DNA: TGTGCCAGCAGCTTTCAGGGTCCCAATCAGCCCCAGCATTTT.

This clonotype was observed many times. The chain couples TRBV7-7 to TRBJ1-1; D call uncertain. The germline V and J ends were trimmed by 5 bases and 0 bases, with 7 bases remaining between them. The CDR3 contains 13 residues. Germline CDR1 SSHAT, CDR2 FNYEAQ (reference sequence). This CDR3 is CASSLYLNTEAFF. CDR3 nucleotide sequence: TGTGCCAGCAGCCTCTACCTGAACACTGAAGCTTTCTTT.

The rearrangement joins TRBV7-2 to TRBJ2-7; D ambiguous. CDR1 and CDR2 (germline): SGHTA, FQGNSA. Deletions cut 5 bases from V and 6 bases from J, with 11 bases between. This CDR3 region has 12 residues. CDR3 sequence reads: CASSTSPFEQYF. The CDR3 nucleotides read TGTGCCAGCAGCACCAGCCCCTTCGAGCAGTACTTC.

The gene calls are TRBV5-1 and TRBJ2-7; 11 positions match TRBD2. Per the germline V gene, CDR1 is SGHRS and CDR2 is YFSETQ. The CDR3 is made up of 18 amino acids. With V trimmed by 2 bases and J by 3 bases, 13 bases remained unmatched. This chain's CDR3 is CASSLGLAGTRAHYEQYF. The CDR3 coding sequence is TGCGCCAGCAGCTTAGGACTAGCGGGCACCAGAGCCCACTACGAGCAGTACTTC. The full variable domain, its missing parts supplied by reference TRBV5-1 and TRBJ2-7, is KAGVTQTPRYLIKTRGQQVTLSCSPISGHRSVSWYQQTPGQGLQFLFEYFSETQRNKGNFPGRFSGRQFSNSRSEMNVSTLELGDSALYLCASSLGLAGTRAHYEQYFGPGTRLTVT.

The chain links TRBV10-3 to TRBJ1-4; no reliable D call. Germline lookup yields CDR1 ENHRY and CDR2 SYGVKD. V lost 8 bases and J 4 bases, leaving 8 bases between the germline ends. The CDR3 runs 12 residues. Here the CDR3 reads CAIPEGNEKLFF. The CDR3, as DNA: TGTGCCATCCCCGAGGGTAATGAAAAACTGTTTTTT.